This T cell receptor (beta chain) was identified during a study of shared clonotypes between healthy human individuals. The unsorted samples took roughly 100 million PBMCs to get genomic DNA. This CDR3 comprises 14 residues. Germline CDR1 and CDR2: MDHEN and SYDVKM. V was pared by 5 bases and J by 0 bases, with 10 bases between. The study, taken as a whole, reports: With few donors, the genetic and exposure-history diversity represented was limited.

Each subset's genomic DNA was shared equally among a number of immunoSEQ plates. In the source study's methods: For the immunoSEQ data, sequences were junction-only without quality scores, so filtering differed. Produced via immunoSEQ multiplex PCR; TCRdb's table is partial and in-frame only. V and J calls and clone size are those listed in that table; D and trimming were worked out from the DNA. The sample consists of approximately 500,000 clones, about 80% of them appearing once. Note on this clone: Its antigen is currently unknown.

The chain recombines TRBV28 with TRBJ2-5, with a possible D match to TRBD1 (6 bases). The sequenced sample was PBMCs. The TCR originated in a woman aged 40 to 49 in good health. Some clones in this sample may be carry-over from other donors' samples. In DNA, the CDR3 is TGTGCCAGCAGTGGGCAGGGGTACCAAGAGACCCAGTACTTC. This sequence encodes CASSGQGYQETQYF. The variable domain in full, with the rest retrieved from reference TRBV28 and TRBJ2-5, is DVKVTQSSRYLVKRTGEKVFLECVQDMDHENMFWYRQDPGLGLRLIYFSYDVKMKEKGDIPEGYSVSREKKERFSLILESASTNQTSMYLCASSGQGYQETQYFGPGTRLLVL.